A selection of T cell receptor beta chains follows, all from one sample in a study of cytomegalovirus exposure and HLA in healthy donors. The repertoire was sequenced with immunoSEQ multiplex PCR; TCRdb's copy has only in-frame clones and lacks some. This sample yields 130,000 or so clones, of which about three quarters are seen a single time; approximately 1.6% belongs to the top ten. The sequenced sample was PBMCs. These receptors all stem from a young woman in good health and CMV-seronegative. Each CDR3 is given with its conserved first and last residue. The order of the fields is J gene, V gene, D gene, clone size, CDR3 DNA, CDR3 protein. The D gene is left open where the match is weak. Expanded clones get a size class; other rows say once, few or many, or leave the size out.

>TRBJ2-7|TRBV29-1|.|.
TGCAGCGTTTTGACTGCCCGCTCCTACGAGCAGTACTTC
CSVLTARSYEQYF
>TRBJ2-2|TRBV7-8|TRBD2|.
TGTGCCAGCAGCCGTAGCGGGGACTCTATCGGGGAGCTGTTTTTT
CASSRSGDSIGELFF
>TRBJ1-2|TRBV5-5|TRBD1|.
TGTGCCAGCAGCTTAGCAGGGGGCAACGGCTACACCTTC
CASSLAGGNGYTF
>TRBJ1-2|TRBV4-1|TRBD1|once
TGCGCCAGCAGCCAAGAGGGACAGGGAAATTGGTTCTATGGCTACACCTTC
CASSQEGQGNWFYGYTF
>TRBJ1-5|TRBV6-6|TRBD1|.
TGTGCCAGCACCAGGGGGTCCAATCAGCCCCAGCATTTT
CASTRGSNQPQHF
>TRBJ2-7|TRBV18|TRBD2|.
TGTGCCAGCCTAGCGGGGGACTCCTACGAGCAGTACTTC
CASLAGDSYEQYF
>TRBJ2-1|TRBV4-1|TRBD2|.
TGCGCCAGCAGCTCAGGGGGACTAGCGCCCTCCTACAATGAGCAGTTCTTC
CASSSGGLAPSYNEQFF
>TRBJ2-5|TRBV7-9|TRBD2|.
TGTGCCAGCAGCTTGACCGGGACTAGCGGGAGAGAGACCCAGTACTTC
CASSLTGTSGRETQYF
>TRBJ2-7|TRBV25-1|.|.
TGTGCCAGCAGTGGGGCCGTTCGGGAGCAGTACTTC
CASSGAVREQYF
>TRBJ1-5|TRBV6-5|TRBD1|.
TGTGCCAGCAGTTTGGACAGGGGCCCCAATCAGCCCCAGCATTTT
CASSLDRGPNQPQHF
>TRBJ2-5|TRBV5-1|TRBD2|.
TGCGCCAGCAGCTTGGTTAGGGGCGGAACTAGCGGGGAGTCCCGGAGGGAGACCCAGTACTTC
CASSLVRGGTSGESRRETQYF
>TRBJ1-3|TRBV6-1|TRBD1|.
TGTGCCAGCAGCAGGACAGGCCCACATGGAAACACCATATATTTT
CASSRTGPHGNTIYF
>TRBJ1-2|TRBV30|TRBD1|.
TGTGCCTGGATGCTCAGGGGGGTAGGGGGCTACACCTTC
CAWMLRGVGGYTF
>TRBJ1-2|TRBV4-1|.|few
TGCGCCAGCAGCCAAGATCTAGGGTGGACGGGAGGCTATGGCTACACCTTC
CASSQDLGWTGGYGYTF
>TRBJ2-6|TRBV19|.|.
TGTGCCAGTAGCCTACAGGGCACGTTCTCTGGGGCCAACGTCCTGACTTTC
CASSLQGTFSGANVLTF
>TRBJ1-4|TRBV4-1|TRBD1|once
TGCGCCAGCAGCCAGCCCCAATTTACGACAGGGACTCTCGGAAAACTGTTTTTT
CASSQPQFTTGTLGKLFF
>TRBJ2-1|TRBV5-4|.|.
TGTGCCAGCAGCTTCGACTTTGACAATGAGCAGTTCTTC
CASSFDFDNEQFF
>TRBJ2-3|TRBV4-1|TRBD1|.
TGCGCCAGCAGCCAGCCCTTCAGGGGGCGCGGCACAGATACGCAGTATTTT
CASSQPFRGRGTDTQYF
>TRBJ1-4|TRBV19|TRBD1|once
TGTGCCAGTACCGCCGGGACAGGAATTAATGGAAAACTGTTTTTT
CASTAGTGINGKLFF
>TRBJ1-1|TRBV29-1|.|.
TGCAGCGTTGAAGCGGGAGATGAAGCTTTCTTT
CSVEAGDEAFF
>TRBJ2-1|TRBV5-6|.|.
TGTGCCAGCAACCCATCCCGACTTAGCTCCTACAATGAGCAGTTCTTC
CASNPSRLSSYNEQFF
>TRBJ2-5|TRBV2|TRBD2|.
TGTGCCAGCAGTGTTTCGGCAGCGGGGGAGACCCAGTACTTC
CASSVSAAGETQYF
>TRBJ1-1|TRBV7-8|.|few
TGTGCCAGCAGCTTAAGAGGGAACACTGAAGCTTTCTTT
CASSLRGNTEAFF
>TRBJ2-2|TRBV5-1|TRBD1|.
TGCGCCAGCAGCTGGGACAGGGGGCACGCCGGGGAGCTGTTTTTT
CASSWDRGHAGELFF
>TRBJ2-1|TRBV20-1|TRBD1|few
TGCAGCGCACGGGGACAGGAGCAGTTCTTC
CSARGQEQFF
>TRBJ1-2|TRBV19|.|few
TGTGCCAGTAGACCGCTGGGCGATGGCTACACCTTC
CASRPLGDGYTF
>TRBJ1-2|TRBV5-1|TRBD1|.
TGCGCCAGCAGCTTGGGACAGGGGGGAGGAAATGGCTACACCTTC
CASSLGQGGGNGYTF
>TRBJ1-3|TRBV30|.|.
TGTGCCTGGAACAGGGCTAACACCATATATTTT
CAWNRANTIYF
>TRBJ2-7|TRBV5-1|TRBD1|.
TGCGCCAGCAGCTTGGTGCCAGGGGGCTACGAGCAGTACTTC
CASSLVPGGYEQYF
>TRBJ2-7|TRBV5-1|.|.
TGCGCCAGCAGCGTGCGGACAGGGACTACCTACGAGCAGTACTTC
CASSVRTGTTYEQYF
>TRBJ2-7|TRBV15|TRBD1|.
TGTGCCACCAGCAGCACCGGGACAGGCGGCTACGAGCAGTACTTC
CATSSTGTGGYEQYF
>TRBJ2-7|TRBV4-1|.|.
TGCGCCAGCAGCCAAGTACAGGGTCCTTGGGGCGAGCAGTACTTC
CASSQVQGPWGEQYF
>TRBJ1-1|TRBV7-9|.|few
TGTGCCAGCAGGATGGACAGTTGGAACACTGAAGCTTTCTTT
CASRMDSWNTEAFF
>TRBJ2-2|TRBV11-3|.|.
TGTGCCAGCAGCGGGCAGGTGTCGACCGGGGAGCTGTTTTTT
CASSGQVSTGELFF
>TRBJ2-7|TRBV10-3|TRBD2|.
TGTGCCATCAGTGAGTCGACGGGACTAGCCTACGAGCAGTACTTC
CAISESTGLAYEQYF
>TRBJ1-3|TRBV19|.|.
TGTGCCAGTAGTATTGACAGGACTGGAAACACCATATATTTT
CASSIDRTGNTIYF
>TRBJ1-5|TRBV6-1|TRBD1|few
TGTGCCAGCAGTTCACAGGGGTATCAGCCCCAGCATTTT
CASSSQGYQPQHF
>TRBJ1-1|TRBV4-1|.|few
TGCGCCAGCAGCCTCTGGGACATGAAGGCCGAAGCTTTCTTT
CASSLWDMKAEAFF
>TRBJ1-1|TRBV25-1|.|.
TGTGCCAGCAGCGGGGACTTTGCTGAAGCTTTCTTT
CASSGDFAEAFF
>TRBJ2-3|TRBV10-3|TRBD2|.
TGTGCCATCAGTGCAGAAAGGGAGGGAGATACGCAGTATTTT
CAISAEREGDTQYF
>TRBJ2-1|TRBV5-4|TRBD2|.
TGTGCCAGCAGCCTATTTTCTAGCGGGAGCGGGCATGAGCAGTTCTTC
CASSLFSSGSGHEQFF
>TRBJ2-7|TRBV10-3|.|.
TGTGCCATCAAGGATGGTGCACAGTACGAGCAGTACTTC
CAIKDGAQYEQYF
>TRBJ1-4|TRBV7-8|TRBD1|.
TGTGCCAGCAGCTCGGGACAGGCTGGGTACTCGGATGAAAAACTGTTTTTT
CASSSGQAGYSDEKLFF
>TRBJ2-7|TRBV5-1|TRBD1|.
TGCGCCAGCAGCCCACAGGGGGCCTCCTACGAGCAGTACTTC
CASSPQGASYEQYF
>TRBJ2-1|TRBV6-4|.|few
TGTGCCAGCAGTGACTTGGCGGGTCCCTACAATGAGCAGTTCTTC
CASSDLAGPYNEQFF
>TRBJ2-3|TRBV30|TRBD2|few
TGTGCCTGGAGTGTGCAGCGGGGGACAGATACGCAGTATTTT
CAWSVQRGTDTQYF
>TRBJ2-3|TRBV6-5|TRBD2|.
TGTGCCAGCAGTTACTCGACTAGCGGAGATACGCAGTATTTT
CASSYSTSGDTQYF
>TRBJ2-1|TRBV5-6|.|.
TGTGCCAGCAGCTTCCGGGAGCTCTACAATGAGCAGTTCTTC
CASSFRELYNEQFF
>TRBJ1-5|TRBV2|TRBD1|.
TGTGCCAGCAAGTCACGGGCAGGGGGCGGGCAGCCCCAGCATTTT
CASKSRAGGGQPQHF
>TRBJ2-7|TRBV30|.|.
TGTGCCTGGACTCGAGGGGTGGGGGCCCCCCTCGAGCAGTACTTC
CAWTRGVGAPLEQYF
>TRBJ1-2|TRBV6-5|TRBD1|.
TGTGCCAGCAGTTACTCGACAGGGGGAGGTGGCTACACCTTC
CASSYSTGGGGYTF
>TRBJ1-1|TRBV5-1|TRBD1|.
TGCGCCAGTAGCGCGACAGGGGGCGGTGAAGCTTTCTTT
CASSATGGGEAFF
>TRBJ1-2|TRBV28|TRBD1|.
TGTGCCAGCAGTTTCCGTGACAGGGTCTATGGCTACACCTTC
CASSFRDRVYGYTF
>TRBJ2-7|TRBV19|.|.
TGTGCCAGTAGTAGCCCGGACAAGACCTACGAGCAGTACTTC
CASSSPDKTYEQYF
>TRBJ1-2|TRBV19|TRBD1|.
TGTGCCAGTAGTCACCCCCCGAACAGGGGGCAATGGTATGGCTACACCTTC
CASSHPPNRGQWYGYTF
>TRBJ2-3|TRBV5-1|.|.
TGCGCCAGCAGCCTGTTGAACAGGGATGCCGATACGCAGTATTTT
CASSLLNRDADTQYF
>TRBJ2-1|TRBV18|TRBD2|.
TGTGCCAGCTCACCGGCGGGAGCCTCCGGCAATGAGCAGTTCTTC
CASSPAGASGNEQFF
>TRBJ2-7|TRBV5-4|TRBD2|.
TGTGCCAGCAGCTTTAGCGGGCGCTCCTACGAGCAGTACTTC
CASSFSGRSYEQYF
>TRBJ1-5|TRBV30|TRBD1|.
TGTGCCTGGAGTGGGACAGGAGATAATCAGCCCCAGCATTTT
CAWSGTGDNQPQHF